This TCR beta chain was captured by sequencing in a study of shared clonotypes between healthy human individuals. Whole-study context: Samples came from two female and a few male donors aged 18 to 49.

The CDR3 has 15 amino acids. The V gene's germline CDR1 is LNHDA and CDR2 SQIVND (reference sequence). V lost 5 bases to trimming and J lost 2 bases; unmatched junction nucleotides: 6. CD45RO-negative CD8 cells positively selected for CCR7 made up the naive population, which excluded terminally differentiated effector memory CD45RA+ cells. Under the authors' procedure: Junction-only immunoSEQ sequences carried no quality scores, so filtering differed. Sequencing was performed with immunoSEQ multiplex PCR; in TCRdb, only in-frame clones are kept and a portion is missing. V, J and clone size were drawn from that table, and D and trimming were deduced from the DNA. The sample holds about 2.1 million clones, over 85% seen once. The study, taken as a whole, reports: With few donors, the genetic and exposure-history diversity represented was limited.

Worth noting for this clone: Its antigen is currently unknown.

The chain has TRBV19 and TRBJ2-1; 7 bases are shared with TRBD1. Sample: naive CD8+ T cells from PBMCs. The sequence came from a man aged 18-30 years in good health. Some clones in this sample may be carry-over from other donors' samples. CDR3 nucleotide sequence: TGTGCCAGTAGTCCCAGGGACAGTCCCTACAATGAGCAGTTCTTC. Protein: CASSPRDSPYNEQFF.